Presented here are 4 T cell receptor beta chains from one specimen sequenced in a study of CD8 T cells in ankylosing spondylitis. No antigen has been identified for these receptors. TCRdb ran MiXCR on the 5' RACE reads and lists one entry per CDR3 protein. Of 700,000 to 1,000,000 distinct CDR3 sequences in the sample, about an eighth were seen once. Overall study results and limits: Seemingly distinctive of ankylosing spondylitis blood was a TCR beta motif formed by eight highly homologous variants.

The specimen was blood, either unsorted or a sorted T cell fraction (not recorded which). The receptors stem from a male donor with ankylosing spondylitis.

The chain links TRBV6-1 to TRBJ2-3; 13 bases are shared with TRBD2. CDR1 and CDR2 (germline): MNHNS, SASEGT. The CDR3 loop spans 19 amino acids. Trimming at V came to 7 bases and at J to 1 base, leaving 14 bases not matched to a gene. The DNA for the CDR3 is TGTGCCAGCAACCGACTAGCGGGGGGACTCGGTTACCGCACAGATACGCAGTATTTT. Its translation is CASNRLAGGLGYRTDTQYF.

This clonotype showed up just a few times. This chain uses TRBV12-3 or TRBV12-4 with TRBJ1-1, with D possibly being TRBD1 (6 bases). Trimming removed 5 bases at V and 2 bases at J, with 12 bases between. CDR3 size: 14 residues. For the CDR3, the DNA is TGTGCCAGCAGTACGACAGGTTTTAACACTGAAGCTTTCTTT. This encodes CASSTTGFNTEAFF.

In this sample, this clonotype turned up a few times. The chain combines TRBV7-9 with TRBJ1-1, with 9 bases fitting TRBD1. Germline CDR1 is SEHNR and CDR2 is FQNEAQ (reference sequence). V dropped 5 bases and J dropped 5; count of bases not matched to a gene: 9. The CDR3 is made up of 15 amino acids. The CDR3 DNA follows: TGTGCCAGCAGCAGACAGGGGGGTAGGTTGACTGAAGCTTTCTTT. Translated: CASSRQGGRLTEAFF.

The gene calls are TRBV20-1 and TRBJ2-1; a weak D match, TRBD2 (6 bases). The germline gives CDR1 DFQATT, CDR2 SNEGSKA (reference sequence). The ends were cut back, 3 bases at V and 10 bases at J, with 13 bases in the middle. The CDR3 consists of 12 residues. CDR3 protein: CSARGSAGEQFF. CDR3 DNA: TGCAGTGCTAGGGGAAGCGCGGGAGAGCAGTTCTTC.